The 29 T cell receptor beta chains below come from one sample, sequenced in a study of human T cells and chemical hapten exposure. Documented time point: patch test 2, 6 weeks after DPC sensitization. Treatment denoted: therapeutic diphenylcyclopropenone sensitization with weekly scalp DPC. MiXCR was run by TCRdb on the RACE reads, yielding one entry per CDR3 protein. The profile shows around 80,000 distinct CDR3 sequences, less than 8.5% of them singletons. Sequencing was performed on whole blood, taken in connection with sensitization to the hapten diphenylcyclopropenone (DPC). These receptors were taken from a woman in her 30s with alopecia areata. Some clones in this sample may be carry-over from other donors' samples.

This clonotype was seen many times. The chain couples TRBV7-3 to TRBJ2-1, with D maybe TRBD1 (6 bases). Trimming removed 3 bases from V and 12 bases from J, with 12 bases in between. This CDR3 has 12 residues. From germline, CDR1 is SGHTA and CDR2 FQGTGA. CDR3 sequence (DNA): TGTGCCAGCAGCTTGGGGACAACCTCGCAGTTCTTC. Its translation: CASSLGTTSQFF.

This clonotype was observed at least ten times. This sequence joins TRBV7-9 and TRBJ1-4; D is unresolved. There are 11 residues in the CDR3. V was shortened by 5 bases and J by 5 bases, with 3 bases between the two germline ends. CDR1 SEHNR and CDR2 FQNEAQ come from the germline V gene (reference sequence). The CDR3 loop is CASSTNEKLFF. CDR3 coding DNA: TGTGCCAGCAGCACAAATGAAAAACTGTTTTTT.

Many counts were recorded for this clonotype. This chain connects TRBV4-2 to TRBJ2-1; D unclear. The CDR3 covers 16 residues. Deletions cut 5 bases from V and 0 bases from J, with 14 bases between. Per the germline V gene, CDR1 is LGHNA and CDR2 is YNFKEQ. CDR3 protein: CASSTFSIFSYNEQFF. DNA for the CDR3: TGTGCCAGCAGCACGTTCAGCATTTTCTCCTACAATGAGCAGTTCTTC.

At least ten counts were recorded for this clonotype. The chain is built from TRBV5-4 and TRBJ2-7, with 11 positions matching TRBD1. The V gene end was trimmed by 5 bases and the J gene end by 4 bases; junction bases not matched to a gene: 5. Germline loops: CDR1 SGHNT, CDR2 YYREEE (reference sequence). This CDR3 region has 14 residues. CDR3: CASSPGTGGYEQYF. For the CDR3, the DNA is TGTGCCAGCAGTCCCGGGACAGGGGGTTACGAGCAGTACTTC.

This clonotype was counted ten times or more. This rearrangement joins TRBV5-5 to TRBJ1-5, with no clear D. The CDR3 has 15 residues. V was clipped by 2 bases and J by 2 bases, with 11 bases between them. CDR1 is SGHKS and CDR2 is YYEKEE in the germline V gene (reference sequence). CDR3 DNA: TGTGCCAGCAGCTTTTCAGGCGACGGCAATCAGCCCCAGCATTTT. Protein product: CASSFSGDGNQPQHF.

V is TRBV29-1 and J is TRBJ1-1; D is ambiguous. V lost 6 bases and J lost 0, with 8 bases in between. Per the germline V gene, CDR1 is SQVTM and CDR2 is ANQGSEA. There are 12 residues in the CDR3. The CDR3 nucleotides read TGCAGCGTCGAGAGGATGAACACTGAAGCTTTCTTT. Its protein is CSVERMNTEAFF.

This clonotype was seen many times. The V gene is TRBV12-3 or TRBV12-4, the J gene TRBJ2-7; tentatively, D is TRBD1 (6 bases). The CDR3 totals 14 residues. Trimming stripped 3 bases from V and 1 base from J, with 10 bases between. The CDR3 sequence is CASSFMDRSYEQYF. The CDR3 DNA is TGTGCCAGCAGTTTCATGGACAGATCCTACGAGCAGTACTTC.

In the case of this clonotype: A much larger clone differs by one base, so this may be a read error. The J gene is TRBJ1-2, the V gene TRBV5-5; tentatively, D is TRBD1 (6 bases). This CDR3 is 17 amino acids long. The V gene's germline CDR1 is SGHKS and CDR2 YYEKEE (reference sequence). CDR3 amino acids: CVSRTPTGWGANYGYTF. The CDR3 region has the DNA TGTGTCAGCAGAACACCGACAGGCTGGGGGGCTAACTATGGCTACACCTTC.

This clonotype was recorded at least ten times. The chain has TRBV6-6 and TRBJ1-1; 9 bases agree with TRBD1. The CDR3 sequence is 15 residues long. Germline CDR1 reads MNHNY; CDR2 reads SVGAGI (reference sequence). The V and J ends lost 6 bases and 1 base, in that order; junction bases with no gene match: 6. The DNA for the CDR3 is TGTGCCAGCAGAGTGACAGGGGGAACGAACACTGAAGCTTTCTTT. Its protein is CASRVTGGTNTEAFF.

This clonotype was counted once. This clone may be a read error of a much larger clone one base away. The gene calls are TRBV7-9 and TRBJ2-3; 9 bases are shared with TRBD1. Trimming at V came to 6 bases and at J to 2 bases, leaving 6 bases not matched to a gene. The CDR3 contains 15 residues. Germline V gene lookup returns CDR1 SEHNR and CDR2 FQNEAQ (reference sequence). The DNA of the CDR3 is TGTGCCAGCAGTTTCGGACAGGGGACCACAGATACGCAGTATTTT. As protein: CASSFGQGTTDTQYF.

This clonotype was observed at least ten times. CDR3 residues: CASSQEGYGGEQFF. CDR3 nucleotides: TGTGCCAGCAGCCAAGAGGGGTATGGGGGTGAGCAGTTCTTC. The chain joins TRBV3-1 to TRBJ2-1; D may match TRBD1 or TRBD2 (5 bases each). The CDR3 is 14 amino acids. V lost 0 bases, J lost 9 bases, and 12 bases lay in between. Germline V gene sequence: CDR1 LGHDT, CDR2 YNNKEL (reference sequence).

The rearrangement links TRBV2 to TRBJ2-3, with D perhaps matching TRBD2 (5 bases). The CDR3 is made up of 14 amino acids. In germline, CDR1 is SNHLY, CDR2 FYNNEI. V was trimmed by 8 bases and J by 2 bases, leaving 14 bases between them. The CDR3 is CASRPRAHTDTQYF. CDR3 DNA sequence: TGTGCCAGCCGTCCGCGGGCCCACACAGATACGCAGTATTTT.

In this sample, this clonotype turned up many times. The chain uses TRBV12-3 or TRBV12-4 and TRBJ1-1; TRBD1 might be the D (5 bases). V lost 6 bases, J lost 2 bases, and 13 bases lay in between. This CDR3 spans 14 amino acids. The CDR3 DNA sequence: TGTGCCAGCAGCCTGTTCGGGGCAAACACTGAAGCTTTCTTT. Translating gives CASSLFGANTEAFF.

For the CDR3, the DNA is TGCACCAGCAGCCGACAGGGGGCGTACGAGCAGTACTTC. It yields the protein CTSSRQGAYEQYF. The V and J genes are TRBV1 and TRBJ2-7; TRBD1 is the table's D call, not checked against the DNA. TRBV1 is a pseudogene locus. This CDR3 spans 13 amino acids.

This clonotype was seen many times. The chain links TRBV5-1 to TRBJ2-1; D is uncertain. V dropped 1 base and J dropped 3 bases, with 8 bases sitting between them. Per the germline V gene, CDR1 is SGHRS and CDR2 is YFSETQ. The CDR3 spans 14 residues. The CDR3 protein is CASSLRANYNEQFF. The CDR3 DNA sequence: TGCGCCAGCAGCTTGCGAGCCAACTACAATGAGCAGTTCTTC.

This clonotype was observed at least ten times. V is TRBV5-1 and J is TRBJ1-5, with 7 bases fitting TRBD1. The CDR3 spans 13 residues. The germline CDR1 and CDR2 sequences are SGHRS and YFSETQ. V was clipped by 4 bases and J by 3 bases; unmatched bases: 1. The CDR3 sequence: CASSTGDNQPQHF. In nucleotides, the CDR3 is TGCGCCAGCAGCACAGGGGACAATCAGCCCCAGCATTTT.

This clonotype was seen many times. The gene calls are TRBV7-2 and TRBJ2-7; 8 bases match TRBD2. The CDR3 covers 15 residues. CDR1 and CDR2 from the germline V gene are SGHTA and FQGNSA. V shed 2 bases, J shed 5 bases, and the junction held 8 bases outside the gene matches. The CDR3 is CASSLTSGGIHEQYF. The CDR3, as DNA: TGTGCCAGCAGCTTAACGTCGGGGGGGATCCACGAGCAGTACTTC.

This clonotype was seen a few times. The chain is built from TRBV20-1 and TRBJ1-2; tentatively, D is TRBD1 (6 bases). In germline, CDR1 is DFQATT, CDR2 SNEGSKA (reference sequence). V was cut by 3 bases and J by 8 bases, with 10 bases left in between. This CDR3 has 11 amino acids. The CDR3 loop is CSASNRDGYTF. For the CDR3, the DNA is TGCAGTGCTAGTAACAGGGACGGCTACACCTTC.

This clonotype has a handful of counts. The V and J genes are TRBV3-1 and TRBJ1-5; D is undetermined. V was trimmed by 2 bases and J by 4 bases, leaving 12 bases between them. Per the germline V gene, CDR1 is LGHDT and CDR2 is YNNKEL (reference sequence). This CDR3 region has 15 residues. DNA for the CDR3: TGTGCCAGCAGCCAATACCCCAACCCGAATCAGCCCCAGCATTTT. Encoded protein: CASSQYPNPNQPQHF. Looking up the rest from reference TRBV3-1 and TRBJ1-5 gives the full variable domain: DTAVSQTPKYLVTQMGNDKSIKCEQNLGHDTMYWYKQDSKKFLKIMFSYNNKELIINETVPNRFSPKSPDKAHLNLHINSLELGDSAVYFCASSQYPNPNQPQHFGDGTRLSIL.

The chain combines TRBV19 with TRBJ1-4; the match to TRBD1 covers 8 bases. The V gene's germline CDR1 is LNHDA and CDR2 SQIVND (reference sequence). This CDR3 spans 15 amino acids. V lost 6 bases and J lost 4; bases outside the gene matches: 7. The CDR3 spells CASRGRDRINEKLFF. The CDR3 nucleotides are TGTGCCAGTAGGGGCCGGGACAGGATTAATGAAAAACTGTTTTTT.

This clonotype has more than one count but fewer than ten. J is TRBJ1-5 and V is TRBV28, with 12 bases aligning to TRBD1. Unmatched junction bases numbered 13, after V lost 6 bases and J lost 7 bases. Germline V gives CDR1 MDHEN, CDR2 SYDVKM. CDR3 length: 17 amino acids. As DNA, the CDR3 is TGTGCCAGCAGAGAACTCGCCGGGACAGGGGGCGGCCAGCCCCAGCATTTT. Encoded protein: CASRELAGTGGGQPQHF. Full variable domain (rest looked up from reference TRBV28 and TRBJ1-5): DVKVTQSSRYLVKRTGEKVFLECVQDMDHENMFWYRQDPGLGLRLIYFSYDVKMKEKGDIPEGYSVSREKKERFSLILESASTNQTSMYLCASRELAGTGGGQPQHFGDGTRLSIL.

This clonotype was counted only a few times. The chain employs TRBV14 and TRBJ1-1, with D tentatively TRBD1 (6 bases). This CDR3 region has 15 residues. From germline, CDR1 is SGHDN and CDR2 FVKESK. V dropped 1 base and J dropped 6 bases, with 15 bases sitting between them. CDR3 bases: TGTGCCAGCAGCCAAGTTGGGGGGGCGGGCGCTGAAGCTTTCTTT. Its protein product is CASSQVGGAGAEAFF.

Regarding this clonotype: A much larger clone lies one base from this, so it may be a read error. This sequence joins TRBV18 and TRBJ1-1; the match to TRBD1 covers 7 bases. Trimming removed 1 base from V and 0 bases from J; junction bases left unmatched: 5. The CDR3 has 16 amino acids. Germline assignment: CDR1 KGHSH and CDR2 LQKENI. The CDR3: CASSPLGTEMNTEAFF. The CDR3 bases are TGTGCCAGCTCACCACTAGGGACAGAGATGAACACTGAAGCTTTCTTT. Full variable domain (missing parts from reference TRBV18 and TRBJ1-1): NAGVMQNPRHLVRRRGQEARLRCSPMKGHSHVYWYRQLPEEGLKFMVYLQKENIIDESGMPKERFSAEFPKEGPSILRIQQVVRGDSAAYFCASSPLGTEMNTEAFFGQGTRLTVV.

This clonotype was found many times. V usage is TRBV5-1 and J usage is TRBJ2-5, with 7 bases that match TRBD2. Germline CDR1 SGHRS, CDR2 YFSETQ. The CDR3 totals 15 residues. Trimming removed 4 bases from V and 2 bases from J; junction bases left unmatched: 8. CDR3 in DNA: TGCGCCAGCAGCACGAGCGGGGACTTACAAGAGACCCAGTACTTC. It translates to CASSTSGDLQETQYF.

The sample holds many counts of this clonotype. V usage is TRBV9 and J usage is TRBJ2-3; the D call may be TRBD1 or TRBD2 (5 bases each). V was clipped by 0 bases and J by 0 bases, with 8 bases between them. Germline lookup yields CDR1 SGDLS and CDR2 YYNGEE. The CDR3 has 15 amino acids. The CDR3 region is CASSVGGGSTDTQYF. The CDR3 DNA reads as TGTGCCAGCAGCGTAGGTGGGGGAAGCACAGATACGCAGTATTTT. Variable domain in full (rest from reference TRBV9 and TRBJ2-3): DSGVTQTPKHLITATGQRVTLRCSPRSGDLSVYWYQQSLDQGLQFLIQYYNGEERAKGNILERFSAQQFPDLHSELNLSSLELGDSALYFCASSVGGGSTDTQYFGPGTRLTVL.

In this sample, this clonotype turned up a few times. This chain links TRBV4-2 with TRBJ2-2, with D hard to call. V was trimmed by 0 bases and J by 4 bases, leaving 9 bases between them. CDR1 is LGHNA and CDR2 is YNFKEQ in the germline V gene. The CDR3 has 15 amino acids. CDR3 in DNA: TGTGCCAGCAGCCAAGATACGAGGAGCACCGGGGAGCTGTTTTTT. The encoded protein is CASSQDTRSTGELFF.

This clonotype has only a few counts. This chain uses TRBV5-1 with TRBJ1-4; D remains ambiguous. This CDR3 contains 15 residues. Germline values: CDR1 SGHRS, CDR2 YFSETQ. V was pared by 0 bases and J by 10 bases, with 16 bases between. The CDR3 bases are TGCGCCAGCAGCTTGGGAGTGGGCTCGATCGTAAAACTGTTTTTT. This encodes CASSLGVGSIVKLFF.

In DNA form, the CDR3 reads TGTGCCAGCAGGGGGTACGAGCAGTACTTC. Its translation: CASRGYEQYF. V usage is TRBV28 and J usage is TRBJ2-7; D is undetermined. CDR3 length equals 10 residues. The ends were cut back, 6 bases at V and 4 bases at J, with 4 bases in the middle. Germline CDR1 is MDHEN and CDR2 is SYDVKM.

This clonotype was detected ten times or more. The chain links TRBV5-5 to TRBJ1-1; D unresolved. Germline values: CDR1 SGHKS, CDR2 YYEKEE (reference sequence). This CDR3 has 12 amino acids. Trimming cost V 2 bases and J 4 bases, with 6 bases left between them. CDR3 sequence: CASSFAPTEAFF. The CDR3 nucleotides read TGTGCCAGCAGCTTTGCCCCCACTGAAGCTTTCTTT.